This passage covers 15 T cell receptor beta chains from one sample sequenced in a study of sequential checkpoint blockade in melanoma. Sequencing was performed with immunoSEQ multiplex PCR; in TCRdb, only in-frame clones are kept and a portion is missing. The profile shows 30,000 to 40,000 clones, roughly 90% of them singletons. The treatment was: randomized to nivolumab then ipilimumab (arm A) or the reverse (arm B). This sample comprised CD8+ T cells sorted from blood (inferred from file names), obtained from a patient given nivolumab and ipilimumab in sequence. The receptor set was obtained from a human donor with melanoma.

The chain uses TRBV6-1 and TRBJ2-7; D is possibly TRBD1 (5 bases). Trimming cost V 2 bases and J 3 bases, with 8 bases left between them. There are 13 residues in the CDR3. Germline V gene data show CDR1 as MNHNS and CDR2 as SASEGT. The CDR3 is CASSEWGSYEQYV. The CDR3 nucleotides are TGTGCCAGCAGTGAATGGGGCAGCTACGAGCAGTACGTC.

CDR3 DNA sequence: TGTGCCAGCAGTTTAACAGGGGGTAACTACGAGCAGTACTTC. The encoded protein is CASSLTGGNYEQYF. The chain is built from TRBV27 and TRBJ2-7; 8 bases map to TRBD1. CDR3 size: 14 residues. The J segment lost 3 bases and the V segment lost 2 bases, leaving 3 bases of the junction unmatched. Germline values: CDR1 MNHEY, CDR2 SMNVEV (reference sequence).

CDR3 in amino acids: CAISGLLDTEAFF. The CDR3, as DNA: TGTGCCATCAGTGGGCTGCTTGACACTGAAGCTTTCTTT. The rearrangement links TRBV10-3 to TRBJ1-1; D gene uncertain. V lost 4 bases and J 3 bases, leaving 9 bases between the germline ends. CDR3 length equals 13 residues. Germline V gene lookup returns CDR1 ENHRY and CDR2 SYGVKD.

V and J are TRBV27 and TRBJ2-7; 8 bases map to TRBD2. CDR3 length: 17 amino acids. Germline CDR1 and CDR2: MNHEY and SMNVEV (reference sequence). After removal of 2 bases from V and 0 bases from J, the junction contained 9 bases not matched to a gene. The CDR3 is CASSLLQTSGSSYEQYF. The CDR3 nucleotides are TGTGCCAGCAGTTTACTTCAAACTAGCGGCAGCTCCTACGAGCAGTACTTC.

The count of this clone is one. This rearrangement joins TRBV5-1 to TRBJ2-2; 14 bases are a match to TRBD2. The ends lost 3 bases at V and 1 base at J; junction bases unmatched: 14. CDR1 is SGHRS and CDR2 is YFSETQ in the germline V gene. This CDR3 is 21 amino acids long. The CDR3 reads CASSWVPPGTSGRGNTGELFF. CDR3 nucleotide sequence: TGCGCCAGCAGCTGGGTCCCTCCCGGGACTAGCGGGAGAGGGAACACCGGGGAGCTGTTTTTT.

This chain uses TRBV5-6 with TRBJ1-3; possible D gene TRBD1, 5 bases. Germline V CDR1 and CDR2: SGHDT, YYEEEE. The CDR3 length is 14 residues. Trimming pared 1 base from V and 2 bases from J, leaving 7 bases between. The CDR3 coding sequence is TGTGCCAGCAGCTTGTACAGGACTGGAAACACCATATATTTT. Its translation: CASSLYRTGNTIYF.

The V call is TRBV25-1, the J call TRBJ2-5; 10 nucleotides match TRBD1. The ends lost 3 bases at V and 2 bases at J; junction bases unmatched: 0. From germline, CDR1 is MGHDK and CDR2 SYGVNS. This CDR3 contains 14 residues. The CDR3: CASSEDRGQETQYF. Written as DNA, the CDR3 is TGTGCCAGCAGTGAGGACAGGGGGCAAGAGACCCAGTACTTC. Supplemented by reference TRBV25-1 and TRBJ2-5, the full variable domain reads EADIYQTPRYLVIGTGKKITLECSQTMGHDKMYWYQQDPGMELHLIHYSYGVNSTEKGDLSSESTVSRIRTEHFPLTLESARPSHTSQYLCASSEDRGQETQYFGPGTRLLVL.

The V and J genes are TRBV30 and TRBJ2-1, with D uncertain. Per the germline V gene, CDR1 is GTSNPN and CDR2 is SVGIG (reference sequence). The CDR3 consists of 13 residues. V dropped 0 bases and J dropped 7 bases, with 10 bases sitting between them. The CDR3 DNA reads as TGTGCCTGGAGTGTGGCTAGTTGGAATGAGCAGTTCTTC. This gives the protein CAWSVASWNEQFF.

In its sample, this clone was seen a few times. V and J are TRBV19 and TRBJ1-1; D possibly corresponds to TRBD1 (5 bases). The ends were cut back, 5 bases at V and 1 base at J, with 11 bases in the middle. This CDR3 contains 14 residues. In germline, CDR1 is LNHDA, CDR2 SQIVND (reference sequence). In nucleotides, the CDR3 is TGTGCCAGTAGTCCCTGGGGGGGGAACACTGAAGCTTTCTTT. Its translation is CASSPWGGNTEAFF.

The chain links TRBV27 to TRBJ2-7; the D gene is possibly TRBD1 (5 bases). V shed 5 bases and J shed 2 bases, with 19 bases lying between them. The V gene's germline CDR1 is MNHEY and CDR2 SMNVEV (reference sequence). There are 16 residues in the CDR3. The CDR3 spells CASSPPRGHKTYEQYF. The DNA for the CDR3 is TGTGCCAGCAGTCCACCTCGTGGACATAAGACCTACGAGCAGTACTTC.

The chain recombines TRBV19 with TRBJ2-2; tentative D call: TRBD2 (6 bases). The CDR3 is 15 amino acids. V was clipped by 8 bases and J by 1 base, with 14 bases between them. From germline, CDR1 is LNHDA and CDR2 SQIVND (reference sequence). DNA for the CDR3: TGTGCCAGTCTGCGACTAGGAGAGAACACCGGGGAGCTGTTTTTT. Translating it yields CASLRLGENTGELFF.

The chain has TRBV29-1 and TRBJ2-1; 7 bases align to TRBD1. The germline gives CDR1 SQVTM, CDR2 ANQGSEA. This CDR3 contains 16 residues. V was pared by 2 bases and J by 6 bases, with 13 bases of the junction left unmatched. The CDR3 nucleotides are TGCAGCGTTGAACCTGGCGACAGGGTATTATTCAATGAGCAGTTCTTC. It encodes CSVEPGDRVLFNEQFF.

The chain links TRBV19 to TRBJ1-5, with 9 nucleotides matching TRBD1. The J segment lost 5 bases and the V segment lost 5 bases, leaving 4 bases of the junction unmatched. The CDR3 is 14 amino acids. Per the germline V gene, CDR1 is LNHDA and CDR2 is SQIVND (reference sequence). The CDR3 DNA sequence: TGTGCCAGTAGTTTCCGACAGGGGGATCAGCCCCAGCATTTT. Translating gives CASSFRQGDQPQHF.

V and J are TRBV7-9 and TRBJ2-7, with 12 bases fitting TRBD2. The CDR3 contains 15 residues. After removal of 4 bases from V and 4 bases from J, the junction contained 5 bases not matched to a gene. Germline V lookup: CDR1 SEHNR, CDR2 FQNEAQ (reference sequence). CDR3 protein: CASSSGLAGKYEQYF. The CDR3 DNA is TGTGCCAGCAGCTCCGGACTAGCGGGGAAATACGAGCAGTACTTC.

The chain has TRBV27 and TRBJ2-3; D is perhaps TRBD2 (6 bases). Trimming took 5 bases from V and 3 from J, leaving 15 bases between them. Looked up from germline, CDR1 is MNHEY and CDR2 is SMNVEV (reference sequence). This CDR3 spans 15 amino acids. Written as DNA, the CDR3 is TGTGCCAGCAGTCCGTGGGGGGAAACAACAGATACGCAGTATTTT. Protein: CASSPWGETTDTQYF.